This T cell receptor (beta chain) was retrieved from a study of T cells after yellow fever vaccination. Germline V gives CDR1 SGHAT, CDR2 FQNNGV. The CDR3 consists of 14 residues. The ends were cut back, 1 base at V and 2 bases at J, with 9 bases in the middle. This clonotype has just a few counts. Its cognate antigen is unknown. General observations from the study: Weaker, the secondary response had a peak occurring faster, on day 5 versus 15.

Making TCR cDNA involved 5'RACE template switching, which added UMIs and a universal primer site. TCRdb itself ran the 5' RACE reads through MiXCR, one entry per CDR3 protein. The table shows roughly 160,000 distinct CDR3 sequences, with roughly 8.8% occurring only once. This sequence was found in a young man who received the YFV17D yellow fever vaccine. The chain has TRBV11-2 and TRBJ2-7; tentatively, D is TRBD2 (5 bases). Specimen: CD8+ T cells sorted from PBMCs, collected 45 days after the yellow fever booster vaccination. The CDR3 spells CASSLGSGTYEQYF. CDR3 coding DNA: TGTGCCAGCAGCTTAGGCTCCGGGACCTACGAGCAGTACTTC.